What follows are 31 T cell receptor beta chains derived from one specimen sequenced in a study of T cells in Graves' hyperthyroidism and ophthalmopathy. Amplified regions were TCR beta CDR3 sequences from RNA transcripts. The HTBI primer set drove a first-round RT-PCR of the TCR CDR3. TCRdb independently ran MiXCR on the multiplex PCR reads; one entry per CDR3 protein. The table has about 290,000 distinct CDR3 sequences, about 18% seen once. Sample: blood. These receptors came from an older woman with Graves' ophthalmopathy.

This clonotype was seen a few times. The CDR3: CASSGIGTSGRLDTQYF. The CDR3 nucleotides are TGTGCCAGCAGCGGGATAGGGACTAGCGGGAGGTTGGATACGCAGTATTTT. The chain recombines TRBV9 with TRBJ2-3; TRBD2 aligns across 15 bases. The CDR3 is 17 amino acids. The trim removed 3 bases at V and 6 bases at J, leaving 8 bases unmatched. Looked up from germline, CDR1 is SGDLS and CDR2 is YYNGEE. Supplemented by reference TRBV9 and TRBJ2-3, the full variable domain reads DSGVTQTPKHLITATGQRVTLRCSPRSGDLSVYWYQQSLDQGLQFLIQYYNGEERAKGNILERFSAQQFPDLHSELNLSSLELGDSALYFCASSGIGTSGRLDTQYFGPGTRLTVL.

This clonotype showed up many times. The chain carries TRBV11-2 and TRBJ2-7; unclear D gene. The V end lost 1 base, the J end lost 4 bases, and 11 bases lay between the germline ends. This CDR3 has 14 amino acids. CDR1 is SGHAT, CDR2 FQNNGV, per germline. The DNA of the CDR3 is TGTGCCAGCAGCTTAGCATACAAAGTATACGAGCAGTACTTC. This translates into CASSLAYKVYEQYF.

V is TRBV7-9 and J is TRBJ1-1; 8 bases are shared with TRBD1. CDR1 is SEHNR, CDR2 FQNEAQ, per germline (reference sequence). Germline trimming cut 1 base from V and 8 bases from J; bases unmatched to any gene: 9. This CDR3 has 15 residues. The CDR3 region has the DNA TGTGCCAGCAGCTTAGAAGGACAGGGCAACGGGGAAGCTTTCTTT. Translation: CASSLEGQGNGEAFF.

The chain recombines TRBV7-9 with TRBJ2-1; D is uncertain. The V and J ends lost 1 base and 4 bases respectively, with 8 bases between them. Germline CDR1 reads SEHNR; CDR2 reads FQNEAQ (reference sequence). The CDR3 extends over 14 amino acids. CDR3 bases: TGTGCCAGCAGCTTAGTAACGGTATACAATGAGCAGTTCTTC. Its translation: CASSLVTVYNEQFF.

As for this clonotype: With a much larger clone just one base away, this may be a read error. This chain uses TRBV20-1 with TRBJ1-1, with D possibly matching TRBD1 (5 bases). Trimming took 4 bases from V and 4 from J, leaving 22 bases between them. This CDR3 has 16 amino acids. Germline loops: CDR1 DFQATT, CDR2 SNEGSKA (reference sequence). For the CDR3, the DNA is TGCAGTGCTACGGCCTATAAGGGGATAAGGGCCACTGAAGCTTTCTTT. Translation gives CSATAYKGIRATEAFF.

The chain combines TRBV10-3 with TRBJ2-1, with 7 bases aligning to TRBD2. The ends lost 7 bases at V and 0 bases at J; junction bases unmatched: 9. Germline V lookup: CDR1 ENHRY, CDR2 SYGVKD. The CDR3 runs 16 residues. CDR3 sequence reads: CAIMGRESSSYNEQFF. The DNA for the CDR3 is TGTGCCATCATGGGGAGGGAATCAAGCTCCTACAATGAGCAGTTCTTC.

The V gene is TRBV5-1, the J gene TRBJ2-7; 12 positions agree with TRBD1. Trimming took 5 bases from V and 5 from J; bases not matched to a gene: 11. From germline, CDR1 is SGHRS and CDR2 YFSETQ. This CDR3 spans 16 amino acids. The CDR3 protein is CASRRITGTGGNEQYF. The CDR3 coding sequence is TGCGCCAGCAGAAGAATAACCGGGACAGGGGGCAACGAGCAGTACTTC.

This clonotype was recorded at least ten times. The chain couples TRBV6-2 or TRBV6-3 to TRBJ2-1; 15 bases map to TRBD2. V was pared by 7 bases and J by 7 bases, with 11 bases of the junction left unmatched. The germline CDR1 and CDR2 sequences are MNHEY and SVGEGT. CDR3 length: 17 amino acids. The CDR3 sequence is CASTGLAGGPGGNEQFF. The CDR3 region has the DNA TGTGCCAGCACCGGACTAGCGGGGGGGCCGGGTGGTAATGAGCAGTTCTTC.

This clonotype was observed many times. The rearrangement links TRBV7-2 to TRBJ2-7; 7 bases agree with TRBD1. The J segment lost 3 bases and the V segment lost 4 bases, leaving 9 bases of the junction unmatched. CDR1 and CDR2 (germline): SGHTA, FQGNSA. This CDR3 region has 15 residues. CDR3 residues: CASSYPPTGSYEQYF. The CDR3 DNA reads TGTGCCAGCAGCTACCCACCGACAGGGAGCTACGAGCAGTACTTC. Drawing the rest from reference TRBV7-2 and TRBJ2-7, the complete variable domain is GAGVSQSPSNKVTEKGKDVELRCDPISGHTALYWYRQSLGQGLEFLIYFQGNSAPDKSGLPSDRFSAERTGGSVSTLTIQRTQQEDSAVYLCASSYPPTGSYEQYFGPGTRLTVT.

This chain uses TRBV7-3 with TRBJ1-2; D ambiguous. Germline CDR1 reads SGHTA; CDR2 reads FQGTGA. Trimming shortened V by 4 bases and J by 8 bases, and 11 bases separated the two germline ends. There are 12 residues in the CDR3. The CDR3: CASSSLAGGYTF. The CDR3 coding sequence is TGTGCCAGCAGCTCCCTAGCGGGGGGCTACACCTTC.

The chain is built from TRBV5-4 and TRBJ1-6; 11 bases align to TRBD1. This CDR3 comprises 15 residues. The junction had 5 bases not matched to a gene; V was cut back by 4 bases and J by 8 bases. The germline CDR1 and CDR2 sequences are SGHNT and YYREEE (reference sequence). The CDR3 region is CASSLRDRGDSPLHF. The CDR3 DNA sequence: TGTGCCAGCAGCCTCCGGGACAGGGGGGATTCACCCCTCCACTTT.

In its sample, this clonotype was seen a few times. The chain links TRBV5-4 to TRBJ1-1; 9 positions match TRBD1. The V and J ends lost 4 bases and 8 bases, in that order; junction bases with no gene match: 9. There are 14 residues in the CDR3. Per germline, CDR1 SGHNT and CDR2 YYREEE (reference sequence). The CDR3 DNA follows: TGTGCCAGCAGCGCGCCGGGACAGGGCCTCGAAGCTTTCTTT. Residues: CASSAPGQGLEAFF. Full variable domain (missing parts from reference TRBV5-4 and TRBJ1-1): ETGVTQSPTHLIKTRGQQVTLRCSSQSGHNTVSWYQQALGQGPQFIFQYYREEENGRGNFPPRFSGLQFPNYSSELNVNALELDDSALYLCASSAPGQGLEAFFGQGTRLTVV.

The sample holds a few counts of this clonotype. The genes are TRBV28 and TRBJ2-1, with 14 positions matching TRBD2. CDR1 is MDHEN and CDR2 is SYDVKM in the germline V gene. The CDR3 length is 18 residues. With 6 bases clipped from V and 8 bases from J, the junction kept 15 bases outside the gene matches. The CDR3 nucleotides are TGTGCCAGCAGCCCCGGACTAGCGGGAGGCTTCGTGATGGATGAGCAGTTCTTC. This encodes CASSPGLAGGFVMDEQFF. The complete variable domain, with remaining parts taken from reference TRBV28 and TRBJ2-1, reads DVKVTQSSRYLVKRTGEKVFLECVQDMDHENMFWYRQDPGLGLRLIYFSYDVKMKEKGDIPEGYSVSREKKERFSLILESASTNQTSMYLCASSPGLAGGFVMDEQFFGPGTRLTVL.

The chain couples TRBV7-2 to TRBJ2-6; D possibly corresponds to TRBD2 (6 bases). Germline-derived CDR1 and CDR2 are SGHTA and FQGNSA. The CDR3 length is 14 residues. Trimming left V 1 base short and J 8 bases short, with 9 bases between. The CDR3 region is CASSLGAGSNVLTF. CDR3 coding DNA: TGTGCCAGCAGCTTAGGGGCGGGATCCAACGTCCTGACTTTC.

This clonotype was counted many times. J is TRBJ1-1 and V is TRBV28; 9 nucleotides align to TRBD1. Trimming at V came to 7 bases and at J to 2 bases, leaving 14 bases not matched to a gene. There are 17 residues in the CDR3. Germline V gene lookup returns CDR1 MDHEN and CDR2 SYDVKM. Written as DNA, the CDR3 is TGTGCCAGCAACCCCCTAGGTCTGACAGGGGGAAACACTGAAGCTTTCTTT. This translates into CASNPLGLTGGNTEAFF.

This clonotype has a count of ten or more. This sequence joins TRBV29-1 and TRBJ2-7; 10 bases match TRBD1. Germline trimming cut 4 bases from V and 3 bases from J; bases unmatched to any gene: 0. The CDR3 covers 12 residues. From germline, CDR1 is SQVTM and CDR2 ANQGSEA. CDR3 coding DNA: TGCAGCGTTGGGACAGGGGGCTACGAGCAGTACTTC. It yields the protein CSVGTGGYEQYF.

This clonotype was recorded at least ten times. This chain uses TRBV28 with TRBJ2-7, with 7 bases that match TRBD2. J gave up 4 bases and V 7 bases, and 4 bases lay outside the gene matches. The CDR3 spans 12 residues. Germline V gives CDR1 MDHEN, CDR2 SYDVKM. CDR3 in DNA: TGTGCCAGCACGAGCGGGATTTACGAGCAGTACTTC. It codes for CASTSGIYEQYF.

This clonotype was picked up many times. The chain joins TRBV12-3 or TRBV12-4 to TRBJ2-1; TRBD1 matches at 7 bases. The CDR3 is 16 amino acids. V trimming: 4 bases; J trimming: 4 bases; junction bases outside the gene matches: 10. This CDR3 reads CASSSDRTGDYNEQFF. The CDR3 DNA reads as TGTGCCAGCAGTTCCGACAGAACAGGGGATTACAATGAGCAGTTCTTC.

There are many counts of this clonotype. The chain joins TRBV7-8 to TRBJ2-7, with unresolved D. Germline CDR1 reads SGHVS; CDR2 reads FQNEAQ. The CDR3 is 13 residues long. Trimming cost V 3 bases and J 3 bases, with 9 bases left between them. CDR3 in DNA: TGTGCCAGCAGCTTGAACAAAAACTACGAGCAGTACTTC. Translating gives CASSLNKNYEQYF.

Ten or more counts support this clonotype. The chain is built from TRBV3-1 and TRBJ2-7; the D is unclear. The germline V gene encodes CDR1 LGHDT and CDR2 YNNKEL (reference sequence). This CDR3 spans 13 amino acids. Trimming left V 3 bases short and J 2 bases short, with 8 bases between. CDR3 loop: CASSHSSTYEQYF. The DNA for the CDR3 is TGTGCCAGCAGCCATTCCTCTACCTACGAGCAGTACTTC.

This clonotype was counted at least ten times. The chain carries TRBV2 and TRBJ1-1; no clear D. The ends were cut back, 7 bases at V and 4 bases at J, with 13 bases in the middle. The CDR3 extends over 13 amino acids. Germline V gene data show CDR1 as SNHLY and CDR2 as FYNNEI. Here the CDR3 DNA reads TGTGCCAGCACCGGCGGTCGTGGCACTGAAGCTTTCTTT. Protein sequence: CASTGGRGTEAFF.

Worth noting for this clonotype: With a much larger clone just one base away, this may be a read error. The V call is TRBV6-5, the J call TRBJ2-7; possibly TRBD1 for D (6 bases). CDR1 is MNHEY and CDR2 is SVGAGI in the germline V gene. V lost 0 bases to trimming and J lost 1 base, with 7 bases between them. The CDR3 consists of 14 residues. CDR3 in amino acids: CASSYSDRSYEQYF. The DNA for the CDR3 is TGTGCCAGCAGTTACTCGGACAGATCCTACGAGCAGTACTTC.

This clonotype was picked up many times. The chain is built from TRBV7-8 and TRBJ2-1, with TRBD2 as a possible D gene (6 bases). The CDR3 is 18 residues long. V gave up 5 bases and J gave up 4 bases, with 24 bases separating them. Germline assignment: CDR1 SGHVS and CDR2 FQNEAQ. The DNA for the CDR3 is TGTGCCAGCAGCCAAGCTGGACTACCTGAGCCCTCATACAATGAGCAGTTCTTC. Translated, it gives CASSQAGLPEPSYNEQFF.

This clonotype was seen ten or more times. The V call is TRBV7-8, the J call TRBJ1-5, with 8 bases identical to TRBD1. The V segment lost 5 bases and the J segment 8 bases; nucleotides outside the gene matches: 11. The V gene's germline CDR1 is SGHVS and CDR2 FQNEAQ. This CDR3 is 15 amino acids long. The CDR3 DNA sequence: TGTGCCAGCAGCCCAGAGACAGGGACAGGAAAGCCCCAGCATTTT. As protein: CASSPETGTGKPQHF.

This clonotype came up a few times. The rearrangement uses TRBV5-6 and TRBJ2-7; D perhaps matches TRBD2 (6 bases). Germline CDR1 reads SGHDT; CDR2 reads YYEEEE. Trimming removed 8 bases at V and 2 bases at J, with 17 bases between. The CDR3 sequence is 14 residues long. In nucleotides, the CDR3 is TGTGCCAGTTTTCTGGCGGGGAACCCCTACGAGCAGTACTTC. It yields the protein CASFLAGNPYEQYF.

This clonotype was picked up many times. This chain connects TRBV5-5 to TRBJ2-3; the match to TRBD1 covers 7 bases. J was trimmed by 3 bases and V by 4 bases; bases with no gene match: 8. Germline CDR1 reads SGHKS; CDR2 reads YYEKEE (reference sequence). The CDR3 has 15 residues. CDR3 region: CASSVQGGRTDTQYF. In nucleotides, the CDR3 is TGTGCCAGCAGCGTCCAAGGGGGCAGGACAGATACGCAGTATTTT.

This clonotype was detected many times. V is TRBV24-1 and J is TRBJ2-3; D gene uncertain. Germline CDR1 and CDR2: KGHDR and SFDVKD. The ends were cut back, 2 bases at V and 2 bases at J, with 7 bases in the middle. This CDR3 spans 14 amino acids. The CDR3, as DNA: TGTGCCACCAGTGATTGGGAACACACAGATACGCAGTATTTT. Translation: CATSDWEHTDTQYF.

This clonotype was found a few times. The genes are TRBV7-2 and TRBJ2-1; 7 positions match TRBD1. The ends lost 4 bases at V and 3 bases at J; junction bases unmatched: 6. Germline CDR1 is SGHTA and CDR2 is FQGNSA. This CDR3 comprises 15 residues. The CDR3 nucleotides are TGTGCCAGCAGCTACAGACAGGGCTTCTACAATGAGCAGTTCTTC. Translated, it gives CASSYRQGFYNEQFF. The whole variable domain, remainder taken from reference TRBV7-2 and TRBJ2-1, is GAGVSQSPSNKVTEKGKDVELRCDPISGHTALYWYRQSLGQGLEFLIYFQGNSAPDKSGLPSDRFSAERTGGSVSTLTIQRTQQEDSAVYLCASSYRQGFYNEQFFGPGTRLTVL.

This clonotype appeared many times. The J gene is TRBJ2-7, the V gene TRBV2; 12 bases fit TRBD2. The junction had 10 bases not matched to a gene; V was cut back by 6 bases and J by 4 bases. CDR3 length: 16 residues. Germline loops: CDR1 SNHLY, CDR2 FYNNEI. This chain's CDR3 is CASSRGLAGGEYEQYF. In nucleotides, the CDR3 is TGTGCCAGCAGCAGGGGCCTAGCGGGAGGGGAGTACGAGCAGTACTTC.

This clonotype was found a few times. This chain links TRBV6-2 or TRBV6-3 with TRBJ2-1, with a tentative D call TRBD1 (6 bases). The V end was cut by 1 base, the J end by 4 bases, with 11 bases between. CDR1 and CDR2 from the germline V gene are MNHEY and SVGEGT. The CDR3 runs 15 residues. The CDR3 DNA reads TGTGCCAGCAGTTACTATGACAGGATTTACAATGAGCAGTTCTTC. Amino acid sequence: CASSYYDRIYNEQFF.

About this clonotype itself: This may be a read error: a much more frequent sequence differs by one nucleotide. The rearrangement uses TRBV11-2 and TRBJ2-7; the match to TRBD1 covers 7 bases. V dropped 8 bases and J dropped 1; count of bases not matched to a gene: 11. The CDR3 is made up of 15 amino acids. Germline CDR1 is SGHAT and CDR2 is FQNNGV. The CDR3 loop is CASGPNLGQSYEQYF. The CDR3 nucleotides are TGTGCCAGCGGTCCTAACTTGGGACAGTCCTACGAGCAGTACTTC.